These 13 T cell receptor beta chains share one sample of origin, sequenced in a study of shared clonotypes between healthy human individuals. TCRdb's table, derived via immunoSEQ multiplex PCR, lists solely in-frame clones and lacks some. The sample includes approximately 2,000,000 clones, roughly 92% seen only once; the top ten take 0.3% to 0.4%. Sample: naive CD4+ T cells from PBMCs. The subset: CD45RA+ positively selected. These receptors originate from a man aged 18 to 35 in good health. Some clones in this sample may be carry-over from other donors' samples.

CDR3 amino acids: CASSLFGVSRNWDNEQFF. The CDR3, as DNA: TGTGCCAGCAGCTTATTTGGGGTCAGCAGGAATTGGGACAATGAGCAGTTCTTC. The chain carries TRBV7-9 and TRBJ2-1; D gene unclear. V lost 2 bases and J lost 5, with 22 bases in between. The CDR3 totals 18 residues. Germline values: CDR1 SEHNR, CDR2 FQNEAQ (reference sequence).

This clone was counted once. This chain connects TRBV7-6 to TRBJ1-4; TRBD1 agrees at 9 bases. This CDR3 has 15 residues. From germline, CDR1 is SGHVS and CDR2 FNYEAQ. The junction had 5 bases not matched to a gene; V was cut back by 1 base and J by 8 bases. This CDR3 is CASSLGGTGREKLFF. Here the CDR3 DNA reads TGTGCCAGCAGCTTAGGGGGGACAGGGCGCGAAAAACTGTTTTTT.

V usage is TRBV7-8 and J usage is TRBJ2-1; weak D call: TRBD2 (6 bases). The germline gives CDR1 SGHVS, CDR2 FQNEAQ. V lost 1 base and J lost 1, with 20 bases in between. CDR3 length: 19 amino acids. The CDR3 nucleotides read TGTGCCAGCAGCTTAGGGATGGGACTGCTCTATGATTCCTACAATGAGCAGTTCTTC. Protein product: CASSLGMGLLYDSYNEQFF.

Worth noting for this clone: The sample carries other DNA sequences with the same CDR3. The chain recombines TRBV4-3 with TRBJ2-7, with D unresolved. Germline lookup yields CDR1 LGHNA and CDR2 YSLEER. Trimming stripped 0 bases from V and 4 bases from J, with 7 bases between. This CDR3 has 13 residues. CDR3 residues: CASSQDLGYEQYF. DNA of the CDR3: TGCGCCAGCAGCCAAGATCTCGGGTACGAGCAGTACTTC.

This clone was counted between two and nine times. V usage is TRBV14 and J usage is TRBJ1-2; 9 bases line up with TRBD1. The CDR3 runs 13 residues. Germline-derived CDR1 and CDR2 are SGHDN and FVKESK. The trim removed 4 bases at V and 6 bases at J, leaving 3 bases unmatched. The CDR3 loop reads CASSPRDRDGYTF. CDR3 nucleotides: TGTGCCAGCAGCCCCCGGGACAGGGATGGCTACACCTTC.

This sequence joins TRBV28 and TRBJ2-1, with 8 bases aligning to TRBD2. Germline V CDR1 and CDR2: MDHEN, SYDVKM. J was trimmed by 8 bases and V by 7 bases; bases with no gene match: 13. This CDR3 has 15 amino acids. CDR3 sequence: CASTSGASGFYEQFF. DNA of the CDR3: TGTGCCAGCACTTCTGGGGCTAGCGGGTTCTATGAGCAGTTCTTC.

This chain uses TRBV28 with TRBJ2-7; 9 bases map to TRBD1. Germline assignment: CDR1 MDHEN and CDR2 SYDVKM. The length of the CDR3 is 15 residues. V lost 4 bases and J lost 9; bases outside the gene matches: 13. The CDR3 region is CASSSPGTGSLGQYF. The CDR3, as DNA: TGTGCCAGCAGTTCCCCGGGGACAGGGAGCCTGGGGCAGTACTTC.

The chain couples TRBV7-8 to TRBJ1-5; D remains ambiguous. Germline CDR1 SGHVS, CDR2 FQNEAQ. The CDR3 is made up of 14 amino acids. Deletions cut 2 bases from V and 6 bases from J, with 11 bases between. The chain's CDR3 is CASSLLFSTQPQHF. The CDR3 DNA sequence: TGTGCCAGCAGCTTACTATTTTCAACTCAGCCCCAGCATTTT.

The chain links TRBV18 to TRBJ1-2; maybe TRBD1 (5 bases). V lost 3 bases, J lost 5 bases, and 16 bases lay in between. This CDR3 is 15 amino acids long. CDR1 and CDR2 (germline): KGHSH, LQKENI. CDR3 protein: CASSPSQGGSYGYTF. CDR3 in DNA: TGTGCCAGCTCACCTTCGCAGGGCGGCTCATATGGCTACACCTTC.

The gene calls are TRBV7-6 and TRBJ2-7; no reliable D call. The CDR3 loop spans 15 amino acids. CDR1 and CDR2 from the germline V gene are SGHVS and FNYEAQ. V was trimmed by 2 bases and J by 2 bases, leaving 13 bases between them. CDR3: CASSLLPDTTYEQYF. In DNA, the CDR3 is TGTGCCAGCAGCTTACTCCCAGACACGACCTACGAGCAGTACTTC.

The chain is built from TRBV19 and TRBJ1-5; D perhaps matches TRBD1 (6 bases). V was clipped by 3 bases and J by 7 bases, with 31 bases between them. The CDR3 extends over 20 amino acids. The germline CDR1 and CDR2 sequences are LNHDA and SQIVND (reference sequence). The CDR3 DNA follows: TGTGCCAGTAGTATGGGCACCTCCAGTTTTTTTATTGGGGGCTGGCAGCCCCAGCATTTT. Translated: CASSMGTSSFFIGGWQPQHF.

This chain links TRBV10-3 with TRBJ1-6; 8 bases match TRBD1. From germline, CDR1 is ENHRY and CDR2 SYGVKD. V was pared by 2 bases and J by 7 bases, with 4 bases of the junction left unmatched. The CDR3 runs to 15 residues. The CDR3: CAISETGGKNSPLHF. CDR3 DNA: TGTGCCATCAGTGAGACAGGGGGTAAGAATTCACCCCTCCACTTT.

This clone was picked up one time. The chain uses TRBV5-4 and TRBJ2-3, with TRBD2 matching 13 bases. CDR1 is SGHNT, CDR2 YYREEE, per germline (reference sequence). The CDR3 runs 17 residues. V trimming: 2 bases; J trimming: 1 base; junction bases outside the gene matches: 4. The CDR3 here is CASSFPGLAGRTDTQYF. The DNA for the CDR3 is TGTGCCAGCAGCTTCCCGGGACTAGCGGGGCGCACAGATACGCAGTATTTT.